The 6 T cell receptor beta chains given below trace back to one sample, sequenced in a study of CD8+ T cells in alopecia areata. As the sequencing template, cDNA was produced by extracting RNA and reverse transcribing it. The assay was immunoSEQ multiplex PCR, and TCRdb's table has in-frame clones only and misses some. The profile shows approximately 150,000 clones, 50% to 60% of them singletons. Sequenced material: CD4+ T cells sorted from blood. The source is a human donor in good health.

The V and J genes are TRBV4-2 and TRBJ2-2; TRBD1 might be the D (5 bases). Trimming removed 3 bases from V and 4 bases from J, with 9 bases in between. CDR1 and CDR2 (germline): LGHNA, YNFKEQ. The CDR3 contains 14 residues. Here the CDR3 reads CASSHGHPTGELFF. The CDR3 DNA is TGTGCCAGCAGCCACGGACACCCCACCGGGGAGCTGTTTTTT.

The chain employs TRBV4-1 and TRBJ2-2; D possibly corresponds to TRBD2 (5 bases). This CDR3 is 17 amino acids long. CDR1 is MGHRA and CDR2 is YSYEKL in the germline V gene. Trimming left V 0 bases short and J 6 bases short, with 17 bases between. As DNA, the CDR3 is TGCGCCAGCAGCCAAGATGCATCTAGCTTGAGAGCCGGGGAGCTGTTTTTT. This sequence encodes CASSQDASSLRAGELFF.

The chain couples TRBV29-1 to TRBJ2-7; D assignment may be TRBD1 or TRBD2 (5 bases each). V was cut by 4 bases and J by 2 bases, with 12 bases left in between. This CDR3 has 13 residues. Germline loops: CDR1 SQVTM, CDR2 ANQGSEA. As DNA, the CDR3 is TGCAGCGTTGTTTCCGGGGCCCCCTACGAGCAGTACTTC. This gives the protein CSVVSGAPYEQYF.

The V gene is TRBV29-1, the J gene TRBJ1-2; D is ambiguous. The ends were cut back, 6 bases at V and 0 bases at J, with 17 bases in the middle. CDR3 length: 15 amino acids. Germline-derived CDR1 and CDR2 are SQVTM and ANQGSEA. CDR3 sequence reads: CSVLKAPDSNYGYTF. The CDR3 DNA reads TGCAGCGTCCTCAAAGCCCCTGATTCTAACTATGGCTACACCTTC.

This chain uses TRBV7-8 with TRBJ1-4; D not resolved. Germline V gene sequence: CDR1 SGHVS, CDR2 FQNEAQ. The CDR3 covers 13 residues. The V gene lost 5 bases and the J gene lost 8 bases, with 12 bases spanning the gap. CDR3 bases: TGTGCCAGCAGCCGAGCCGGGTGGGAAAAACTGTTTTTT. Its protein product is CASSRAGWEKLFF. Full variable domain (missing parts from reference TRBV7-8 and TRBJ1-4): GAGVSQSPRYKVAKRGQDVALRCDPISGHVSLFWYQQALGQGPEFLTYFQNEAQLDKSGLPSDRFFAERPEGSVSTLKIQRTQQEDSAVYLCASSRAGWEKLFFGSGTQLSVL.

This clone has just a few counts. This chain uses TRBV27 with TRBJ2-7, with 12 bases matching TRBD2. Germline assignment: CDR1 MNHEY and CDR2 SMNVEV (reference sequence). The length of the CDR3 is 15 residues. V trimming: 4 bases; J trimming: 2 bases; junction bases outside the gene matches: 3. CDR3 amino acids: CASSSLAGGAYEQYF. CDR3 nucleotide sequence: TGTGCCAGCAGTTCGCTAGCGGGAGGGGCCTACGAGCAGTACTTC.